The 8 T cell receptor beta chains below were found in one sample sequenced in a study of T-cell reconstitution after alpha-beta-depleted transplantation in children. This sample's TCRbeta library carried unique molecular identifier barcodes. TCRdb re-called the PCR reads through MiXCR, storing one row per CDR3 protein. The sample includes approximately 350,000 distinct CDR3 sequences, about 14% of them seen just once. The material was PBMCs, obtained from the stem cell graft. These TCRs come from a human donor who donated a stem cell graft to a child with Fanconi anemia.

The chain carries TRBV6-5 and TRBJ1-6, with 10 bases lining up with TRBD1. Germline lookup yields CDR1 MNHEY and CDR2 SVGAGI. This CDR3 comprises 19 residues. Trimming took 3 bases from V and 9 from J; bases not matched to a gene: 17. CDR3 nucleotide sequence: TGTGCCAGCAGTTATGAGGGGACAGGGGTGCGGGCTGGAGGTTCACCCCTCCACTTT. Translation: CASSYEGTGVRAGGSPLHF.

The chain uses TRBV5-1 and TRBJ1-4; weak D call: TRBD1 (6 bases). Trimming took off 0 bases at V and 8 bases at J, with 11 bases between the two ends. Germline V CDR1 and CDR2: SGHRS, YFSETQ. The CDR3 covers 14 residues. CDR3 loop: CASSLEGQGEKLFF. The DNA for the CDR3 is TGCGCCAGCAGCTTGGAGGGCCAGGGGGAAAAACTGTTTTTT.

This clonotype has a handful of counts. V gene TRBV7-2 combines with J gene TRBJ1-2; 8 nucleotides match TRBD1. Germline trimming cut 0 bases from V and 10 bases from J; bases unmatched to any gene: 7. From germline, CDR1 is SGHTA and CDR2 FQGNSA. CDR3 length equals 14 residues. Here the CDR3 reads CASSLARGRIDYTF. CDR3 nucleotides: TGTGCCAGCAGCTTAGCCAGGGGGCGTATCGACTACACCTTC.

The V and J genes are TRBV3-1 and TRBJ2-5; no clear D gene. With 3 bases removed from V and 4 bases from J, the gap between germline ends came to 15 bases. This CDR3 spans 15 amino acids. Germline V lookup: CDR1 LGHDT, CDR2 YNNKEL (reference sequence). For the CDR3, the DNA is TGTGCCAGCAGCCAGACTCTTGGGTCGGTAGAGACCCAGTACTTC. Amino acid sequence: CASSQTLGSVETQYF.

This clonotype was detected a few times. The gene calls are TRBV20-1 and TRBJ2-1, with D unresolved. The CDR3 totals 13 residues. V was trimmed by 4 bases and J by 8 bases, leaving 15 bases between them. The V gene's germline CDR1 is DFQATT and CDR2 SNEGSKA (reference sequence). The CDR3 DNA is TGCAGTGCTACATCCTCGGAGCGACATGAGCAGTTCTTC. This sequence encodes CSATSSERHEQFF.

This clonotype was observed at least ten times. The V call is TRBV4-1, the J call TRBJ2-3; TRBD2 matches 8 bases. J lost 0 bases, V lost 0 bases, and 8 bases had no gene match. This CDR3 comprises 18 residues. Germline V CDR1 and CDR2: MGHRA, YSYEKL. As DNA, the CDR3 is TGCGCCAGCAGCCAAGATCAGCGGGGGAGTTTAAGCACAGATACGCAGTATTTT. This sequence encodes CASSQDQRGSLSTDTQYF.

V and J are TRBV19 and TRBJ1-3, with 8 nucleotides matching TRBD1. Trimming cost V 5 bases and J 4 bases; bases outside gene matches: 7. The V gene's germline CDR1 is LNHDA and CDR2 SQIVND (reference sequence). This CDR3 region has 15 residues. The CDR3 sequence is CASSPWDRSGNTIYF. The CDR3 DNA sequence: TGTGCCAGTAGTCCATGGGACAGGTCCGGAAACACCATATATTTT.

The chain is built from TRBV20-1 and TRBJ2-7, with D possibly being TRBD1 or TRBD2 (5 bases each). CDR1 is DFQATT and CDR2 is SNEGSKA in the germline V gene (reference sequence). V lost 2 bases and J 0 bases, leaving 8 bases between the germline ends. The CDR3 sequence is 13 residues long. Here the CDR3 reads CSARRDGSYEQYV. The CDR3 DNA reads TGCAGTGCTAGAAGGGACGGCTCCTACGAGCAGTACGTC.